The clone carrying this TCR beta chain has ten or more counts. Its antigen remains unidentified. The data are from a study of neurological immune-mediated disorders. PBMCs stored at -80 C, numbering 2 million, were the origin of the unsorted libraries. Findings of the study overall: The phylogenetic placement of 18 of 34 multiple sclerosis patients' repertoires in one related-CDR3 cluster constitutes a possible signature. Multiple sclerosis patients had less TCR clonal expansion than even healthy controls, unlike HTLV-1-associated myelopathy.

With 10-nucleotide random UMIs, 5'RACE was used to make the cDNA. Each CDR3 protein is one row after TCRdb ran MiXCR on the 5' RACE reads. The sample shows around 62,000 distinct CDR3 sequences, approximately 4.2% of them seen only once. V was trimmed by 2 bases and J by 4 bases, leaving 8 bases between them. Germline CDR1 reads SGHVS; CDR2 reads FNYEAQ. The CDR3 runs to 13 residues. The genes are TRBV7-6 and TRBJ1-1, with D maybe TRBD1 (5 bases). The clonotype comes from a man in his forties or fifties with multiple sclerosis. The sequenced sample was PBMCs. CDR3 nucleotide sequence: TGTGCCAGCAGCTTACAAAGGGGCACTGAAGCTTTCTTT. This codes for CASSLQRGTEAFF.